This T cell receptor (beta chain) came from a study of early T cells in non-severe SARS-CoV-2 infection. In the study overall: Bulk RNA isolated from unsorted whole blood underwent sequencing; chains were not paired.

Unique molecular identifiers were attached to individual cDNA molecules. Via MiXCR, TCRdb re-called the 5' RACE reads, giving one row per CDR3 protein. Of fewer than 55,000 distinct CDR3 sequences in the sample, 11% are singletons; the top ten hold over 10%. Study observations and caveats: VDJdb matching favored anti-spike CD8 responses, missing private and CD4 specificities.

Worth noting for this clonotype: The antigen remains unidentified.

Germline V gives CDR1 ENHRY, CDR2 SYGVKD. Trimming removed 1 base from V and 2 bases from J, with 5 bases in between. CDR3 length: 13 amino acids. Sequencing was performed on whole blood. This sequence originates from an adult who was a healthcare worker with PCR-confirmed SARS-CoV-2 infection or an uninfected control (not recorded which). V and J are TRBV10-3 and TRBJ2-5, with D unclear. The CDR3 bases are TGTGCCATCAGTGAGTACAGTCAAGAGACCCAGTACTTC. This translates into CAISEYSQETQYF.